This entry lists 3 T cell receptor beta chains sequenced from one sample in a study of shared clonotypes between healthy human individuals. Sequencing was performed with immunoSEQ multiplex PCR; in TCRdb, only in-frame clones are kept and a portion is missing. The sample consists of about 2.4 million clones, 90% to 95% of them appearing once. Sequencing was performed on naive CD4+ T cells from PBMCs. Noted subset: CD45RA+ positively selected. These receptors were obtained from a man younger than 30 in good health. Some clones in this sample may be carry-over from other donors' samples.

The chain is built from TRBV7-2 and TRBJ1-4; TRBD1 agrees at 7 bases. Looked up from germline, CDR1 is SGHTA and CDR2 is FQGNSA. J gave up 8 bases and V 5 bases, and 5 bases lay outside the gene matches. The CDR3 has 13 amino acids. In DNA form, the CDR3 reads TGTGCCAGCAGCCCAACAGGGGTAGAAAAACTGTTTTTT. Translation gives CASSPTGVEKLFF.

The rearrangement uses TRBV28 and TRBJ1-4, with TRBD1 matching over 8 bases. This CDR3 has 15 amino acids. CDR1 and CDR2 from the germline V gene are MDHEN and SYDVKM. V dropped 7 bases and J dropped 2; count of bases not matched to a gene: 6. CDR3 nucleotide sequence: TGTGCCAGCACCACGACAGGGGACACTAATGAAAAACTGTTTTTT. Its protein product is CASTTTGDTNEKLFF. Combining the CDR3 with reference TRBV28 and TRBJ1-4 gives the whole variable domain DVKVTQSSRYLVKRTGEKVFLECVQDMDHENMFWYRQDPGLGLRLIYFSYDVKMKEKGDIPEGYSVSREKKERFSLILESASTNQTSMYLCASTTTGDTNEKLFFGSGTQLSVL.

This clone was counted a few times. The chain carries TRBV28 and TRBJ2-7, with D possibly matching TRBD2 (5 bases). The germline gives CDR1 MDHEN, CDR2 SYDVKM. Trimming pared 2 bases from V and 5 bases from J, leaving 13 bases between. The CDR3 runs 14 residues. This CDR3 is CASSLNGDYHEQYF. The CDR3 DNA sequence: TGTGCCAGCAGTTTAAACGGGGATTATCACGAGCAGTACTTC.